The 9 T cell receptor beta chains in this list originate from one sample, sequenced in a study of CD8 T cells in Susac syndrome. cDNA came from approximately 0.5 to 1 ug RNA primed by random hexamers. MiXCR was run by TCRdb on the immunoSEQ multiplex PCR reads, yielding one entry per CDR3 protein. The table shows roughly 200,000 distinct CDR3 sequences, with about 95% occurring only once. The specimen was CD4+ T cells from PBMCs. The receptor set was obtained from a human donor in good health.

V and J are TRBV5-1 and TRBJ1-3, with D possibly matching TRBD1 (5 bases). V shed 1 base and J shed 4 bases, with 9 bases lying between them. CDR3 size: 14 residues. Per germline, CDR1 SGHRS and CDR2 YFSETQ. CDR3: CASSLTGEGNTIYF. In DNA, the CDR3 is TGCGCCAGCAGCTTGACGGGGGAAGGAAACACCATATATTTT.

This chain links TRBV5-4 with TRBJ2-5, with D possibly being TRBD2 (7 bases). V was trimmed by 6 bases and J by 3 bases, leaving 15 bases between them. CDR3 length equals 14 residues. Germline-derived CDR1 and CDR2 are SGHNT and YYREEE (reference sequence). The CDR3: CASKRGGLKETQYF. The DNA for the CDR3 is TGTGCCAGCAAAAGGGGGGGTTTGAAAGAGACCCAGTACTTC.

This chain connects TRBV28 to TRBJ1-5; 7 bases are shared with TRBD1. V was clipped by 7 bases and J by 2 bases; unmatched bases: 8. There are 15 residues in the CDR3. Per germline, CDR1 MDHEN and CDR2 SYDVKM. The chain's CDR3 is CASNRGGRGNQPQHF. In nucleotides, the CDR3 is TGTGCCAGCAACAGGGGCGGGCGCGGCAATCAGCCCCAGCATTTT.

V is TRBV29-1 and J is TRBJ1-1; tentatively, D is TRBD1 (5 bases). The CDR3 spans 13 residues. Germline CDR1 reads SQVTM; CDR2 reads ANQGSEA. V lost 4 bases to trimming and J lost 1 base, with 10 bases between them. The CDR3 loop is CSVAPGGNTEAFF. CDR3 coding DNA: TGCAGCGTTGCTCCGGGGGGGAACACTGAAGCTTTCTTT.

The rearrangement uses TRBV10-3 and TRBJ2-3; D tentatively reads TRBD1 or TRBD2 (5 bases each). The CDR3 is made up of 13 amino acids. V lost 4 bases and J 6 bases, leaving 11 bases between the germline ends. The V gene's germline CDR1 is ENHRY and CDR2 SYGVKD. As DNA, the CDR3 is TGTGCCATCAGTGTGGGGGTCGGGGATACGCAGTATTTT. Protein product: CAISVGVGDTQYF.

The CDR3 protein is CAWSPPRGVNQPQHF. DNA for the CDR3: TGTGCCTGGAGTCCCCCTAGGGGGGTCAATCAGCCCCAGCATTTT. The chain recombines TRBV30 with TRBJ1-5; a weak D match, TRBD1 (6 bases). Germline V gene sequence: CDR1 GTSNPN, CDR2 SVGIG (reference sequence). The ends were cut back, 2 bases at V and 3 bases at J, with 14 bases in the middle. The CDR3 sequence is 15 residues long.

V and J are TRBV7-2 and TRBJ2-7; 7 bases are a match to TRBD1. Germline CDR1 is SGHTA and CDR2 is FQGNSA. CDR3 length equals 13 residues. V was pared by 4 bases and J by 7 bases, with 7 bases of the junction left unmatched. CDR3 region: CASSSAPRGEQYF. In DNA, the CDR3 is TGTGCCAGCAGCTCTGCCCCCAGGGGGGAGCAGTACTTC.

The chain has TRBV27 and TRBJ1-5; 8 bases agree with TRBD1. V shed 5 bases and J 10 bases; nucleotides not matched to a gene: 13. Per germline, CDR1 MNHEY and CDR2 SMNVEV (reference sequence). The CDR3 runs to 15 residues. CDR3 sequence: CASSATDRALGPQHF. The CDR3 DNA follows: TGTGCCAGCAGTGCAACGGACAGGGCACTCGGACCCCAGCATTTT.

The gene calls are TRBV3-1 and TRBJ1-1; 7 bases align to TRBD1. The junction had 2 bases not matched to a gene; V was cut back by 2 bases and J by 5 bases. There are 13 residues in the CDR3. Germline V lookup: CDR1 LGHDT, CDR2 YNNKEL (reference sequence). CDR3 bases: TGTGCCAGCAGCCAACGACAGGGAACTGAAGCTTTCTTT. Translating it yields CASSQRQGTEAFF.